The 28 T cell receptor beta chains below come from one sample, sequenced in a study of regulatory T cells in long-lasting Graves disease. Time point denoted: newly diagnosed GD, antithyroid drugs for less than 3 months. RNA from PBMCs was the source of the TCR library. CDR3-region Arm-PCR and iRepertoire HTBI primers produced the TCR beta libraries. TCRdb processed the multiplex PCR reads anew with MiXCR; each CDR3 protein has one entry. The sample includes around 400,000 distinct CDR3 sequences, about 14% of them seen just once. The starting material was peripheral blood mononuclear cells (PBMCs), obtained at new diagnosis, from a patient treated with antithyroid drugs. Receptors were obtained from a female donor with Graves disease.

This clonotype has a count of ten or more. J is TRBJ2-5 and V is TRBV11-2, with a weak D call TRBD1 (6 bases). Germline CDR1 and CDR2: SGHAT and FQNNGV. V was shortened by 2 bases and J by 6 bases, with 10 bases between the two germline ends. This CDR3 spans 13 amino acids. The CDR3 DNA reads TGTGCCAGCAGCTTATTTACAGGGAAGACCCAGTACTTC. Translated, it gives CASSLFTGKTQYF. The full variable domain, completed using reference TRBV11-2 and TRBJ2-5, is EAGVAQSPRYKIIEKRQSVAFWCNPISGHATLYWYQQILGQGPKLLIQFQNNGVVDDSQLPKDRFSAERLKGVDSTLKIQPAKLEDSAVYLCASSLFTGKTQYFGPGTRLLVL.

This clonotype was counted many times. V is TRBV6-1 and J is TRBJ1-2; TRBD1 might be the D (6 bases). Germline V gives CDR1 MNHNS, CDR2 SASEGT. Trimming removed 2 bases at V and 6 bases at J, with 10 bases between. The length of the CDR3 is 13 residues. The CDR3: CASSEKGEDGYTF. The DNA for the CDR3 is TGTGCCAGCAGTGAAAAGGGGGAGGATGGCTACACCTTC.

This clonotype occurred many times. The genes are TRBV12-3 or TRBV12-4 and TRBJ1-2; D is unclear. The V gene lost 1 base and the J gene lost 2 bases, with 8 bases spanning the gap. The CDR3 extends over 14 amino acids. DNA for the CDR3: TGTGCCAGCAGTTTAGATGCACCCAACTATGGCTACACCTTC. This sequence encodes CASSLDAPNYGYTF.

This clonotype was seen ten or more times. V and J are TRBV2 and TRBJ1-1; D possibly corresponds to TRBD1 (6 bases). Trimming took off 4 bases at V and 3 bases at J, with 15 bases between the two ends. The CDR3 is 15 residues long. Germline assignment: CDR1 SNHLY and CDR2 FYNNEI. The DNA of the CDR3 is TGTGCCAGCAGTGTGCGGGGGGCAGGGGACACTGAAGCTTTCTTT. The encoded protein is CASSVRGAGDTEAFF.

V usage is TRBV18 and J usage is TRBJ2-1, with unresolved D. Trimming pared 3 bases from V and 0 bases from J, leaving 6 bases between. Germline CDR1 KGHSH, CDR2 LQKENI. The CDR3 extends over 14 amino acids. In DNA form, the CDR3 reads TGTGCCAGCTCACCCCCCTCCTCCTACAATGAGCAGTTCTTC. Its translation is CASSPPSSYNEQFF.

This clonotype was detected ten times or more. The genes are TRBV5-1 and TRBJ1-2; D is ambiguous. The CDR3 consists of 14 residues. CDR1 is SGHRS, CDR2 YFSETQ, per germline. Trimming removed 0 bases at V and 4 bases at J, with 10 bases between. This chain's CDR3 is CASSLAAERYGYTF. The CDR3 nucleotides are TGCGCCAGCAGCTTGGCCGCGGAGCGCTATGGCTACACCTTC.

This clonotype came up many times. The chain uses TRBV7-9 and TRBJ2-7, with D possibly TRBD2 on 5 matching bases. Germline V gives CDR1 SEHNR, CDR2 FQNEAQ (reference sequence). The CDR3 spans 17 residues. Between the trimmed V and J ends, which lost 4 bases and 0 bases, there was a span of 19 bases. The CDR3 DNA follows: TGTGCCAGCAGCTCTAGCTACGGAGAAGAAAGCTCCTACGAGCAGTACTTC. Its protein is CASSSSYGEESSYEQYF.

This clonotype was counted many times. This chain uses TRBV11-3 with TRBJ2-5, with 13 nucleotides matching TRBD2. The CDR3 runs 16 residues. J gave up 3 bases and V 7 bases, and 8 bases lay outside the gene matches. The germline CDR1 and CDR2 sequences are SGHNT and YENEEA. The DNA for the CDR3 is TGTGCCAGCACCCCGGGACTAGCGGGAAGGAAAGAGACCCAGTACTTC. Translation gives CASTPGLAGRKETQYF.

This clonotype was detected many times. This chain joins TRBV6-2 or TRBV6-3 and TRBJ2-4; perhaps TRBD2 as D (6 bases). The CDR3 extends over 10 amino acids. The germline V and J ends were trimmed by 8 bases and 7 bases, with 6 bases remaining between them. Germline V gene data show CDR1 as MNHEY and CDR2 as SVGEGT. CDR3 region: CASGRNIQYF. The CDR3 DNA follows: TGTGCCAGCGGGAGGAACATTCAGTACTTC.

V and J are TRBV20-1 and TRBJ2-7, with a possible D match to TRBD2 (5 bases). Looked up from germline, CDR1 is DFQATT and CDR2 is SNEGSKA (reference sequence). V lost 3 bases, J lost 0 bases, and 15 bases lay in between. This CDR3 comprises 15 residues. This CDR3 is CSASGVDFPSYEQYF. CDR3 DNA sequence: TGCAGTGCTAGCGGGGTTGACTTCCCCTCCTACGAGCAGTACTTC.

This rearrangement joins TRBV6-2 or TRBV6-3 to TRBJ1-2; the D gene is possibly TRBD1 (6 bases). The V gene lost 0 bases and the J gene lost 8 bases, with 25 bases spanning the gap. This CDR3 comprises 18 residues. Germline V gene sequence: CDR1 MNHEY, CDR2 SVGEGT. The DNA of the CDR3 is TGTGCCAGCAGTTACTCCGAGACAATACAGGGAAGCGTGGAAGGCTACACCTTC. This translates into CASSYSETIQGSVEGYTF.

Note on this clonotype: A clone one base away is much larger, so this may be a read error. V gene TRBV6-4 combines with J gene TRBJ2-2, with 10 nucleotides matching TRBD2. The V gene end was trimmed by 0 bases and the J gene end by 4 bases; junction bases not matched to a gene: 8. The CDR3 runs to 18 residues. Per germline, CDR1 MRHNA and CDR2 SNTAGT. The CDR3 loop is CASSDSEREGSSTGELFF. For the CDR3, the DNA is TGTGCCAGCAGTGACTCGGAGCGGGAGGGCTCCTCCACCGGGGAGCTGTTTTTT.

In its sample, this clonotype was seen many times. The chain is built from TRBV20-1 and TRBJ2-7; 9 positions agree with TRBD1. CDR1 is DFQATT and CDR2 is SNEGSKA in the germline V gene (reference sequence). Trimming removed 4 bases from V and 6 bases from J; junction bases left unmatched: 13. The CDR3 sequence is 15 residues long. CDR3 nucleotide sequence: TGCAGTGCTAAAAGTGCCGGGACAGGGAACCCCGAGCAGTACTTC. It specifies CSAKSAGTGNPEQYF.

J is TRBJ2-7 and V is TRBV19; either TRBD1 or TRBD2 may supply D (5 bases each). Germline assignment: CDR1 LNHDA and CDR2 SQIVND (reference sequence). The V end lost 5 bases, the J end lost 5 bases, and 13 bases lay between the germline ends. The CDR3 covers 13 residues. CDR3 loop: CASSVGAGDEQYF. In nucleotides, the CDR3 is TGTGCCAGTAGTGTCGGGGCCGGAGACGAGCAGTACTTC.

This sequence joins TRBV18 and TRBJ2-1; D is possibly TRBD2 (6 bases). Trimming shortened V by 7 bases and J by 6 bases, and 22 bases separated the two germline ends. CDR1 and CDR2 (germline): KGHSH, LQKENI. The CDR3 spans 16 residues. The DNA for the CDR3 is TGTGCCAGCTTCACCAAGGGCGGGGTACGAGGCAATGAGCAGTTCTTC. Its translation: CASFTKGGVRGNEQFF.

This clonotype has a count of ten or more. CDR3 in DNA: TGTGCCTGGAAAGGGGGATATAATGAAAAACTGTTTTTT. This encodes CAWKGGYNEKLFF. The chain couples TRBV30 to TRBJ1-4; D perhaps matches TRBD1 (6 bases). The germline V and J ends were trimmed by 4 bases and 4 bases, with 10 bases remaining between them. The CDR3 covers 13 residues. The germline CDR1 and CDR2 sequences are GTSNPN and SVGIG (reference sequence).

This clonotype was seen at least ten times. This chain connects TRBV6-6 to TRBJ2-7; D possibly matches TRBD1 or TRBD2 (5 bases each). The V end lost 0 bases, the J end lost 2 bases, and 14 bases lay between the germline ends. There are 16 residues in the CDR3. Looked up from germline, CDR1 is MNHNY and CDR2 is SVGAGI (reference sequence). The CDR3 is CASSYSSGTSTYEQYF. The CDR3 DNA reads TGTGCCAGCAGTTACTCGTCCGGGACGTCAACCTACGAGCAGTACTTC.

In this sample, this clonotype turned up many times. The V gene is TRBV12-3 or TRBV12-4, the J gene TRBJ1-4; perhaps TRBD1 as D (6 bases). V was shortened by 5 bases and J by 7 bases, with 20 bases between the two germline ends. The CDR3 is made up of 16 amino acids. This CDR3 reads CASSTKYRVRGEKLFF. In nucleotides, the CDR3 is TGTGCCAGCAGTACGAAATACAGGGTCCGAGGTGAAAAACTGTTTTTT.

This clonotype was detected a few times. The gene calls are TRBV7-7 and TRBJ2-5; no reliable D call. V was trimmed by 2 bases and J by 3 bases, leaving 16 bases between them. This CDR3 is 16 amino acids long. Germline V gives CDR1 SSHAT, CDR2 FNYEAQ (reference sequence). Here the CDR3 DNA reads TGTGCCAGCAGCTTATCGTTTCTGAAAGCAGAAGAGACCCAGTACTTC. Translated, it gives CASSLSFLKAEETQYF.

This clonotype was picked up many times. The chain couples TRBV7-2 to TRBJ2-1, with 13 bases that match TRBD2. The CDR3 is made up of 18 amino acids. V lost 5 bases and J lost 7; bases outside the gene matches: 14. Germline V gene lookup returns CDR1 SGHTA and CDR2 FQGNSA. The CDR3 coding sequence is TGTGCCAGCAGCGCGACTAGCGGGGGGCGCCGGTTTGGGAATGAGCAGTTCTTC. Its protein is CASSATSGGRRFGNEQFF.

This clonotype was picked up many times. The CDR3 is CASRPGGQGKLFF. DNA of the CDR3: TGTGCCAGCAGACCTGGAGGACAGGGAAAACTGTTTTTT. The J gene is TRBJ1-4, the V gene TRBV12-3 or TRBV12-4; 8 bases align to TRBD1. The V and J ends lost 6 bases and 10 bases, in that order; junction bases with no gene match: 7. There are 13 residues in the CDR3.

This clonotype came up a few times. The gene calls are TRBV13 and TRBJ2-1; tentatively, D is TRBD2 (7 bases). CDR1 is PRHDT, CDR2 FYEKMQ, per germline (reference sequence). This CDR3 spans 18 amino acids. Trimming removed 5 bases from V and 6 bases from J, with 26 bases in between. CDR3 protein: CASSQALGGGAFSNEQFF. The CDR3 DNA is TGTGCCAGCAGCCAAGCCCTGGGGGGGGGGGCCTTCTCCAATGAGCAGTTCTTC.

In its sample, this clonotype was seen many times. The chain uses TRBV12-3 or TRBV12-4 and TRBJ2-2; the match to TRBD2 covers 7 bases. Unmatched junction bases numbered 5, after V lost 1 base and J lost 0 bases. The length of the CDR3 is 17 residues. CDR3 loop: CASSLVASGANTGELFF. The CDR3 DNA reads as TGTGCCAGCAGTTTAGTAGCTAGCGGAGCGAACACCGGGGAGCTGTTTTTT.

This clonotype came up many times. V usage is TRBV11-2 and J usage is TRBJ2-3; no definite D call. Germline-derived CDR1 and CDR2 are SGHAT and FQNNGV. The CDR3 runs 12 residues. The ends were cut back, 5 bases at V and 8 bases at J, with 11 bases in the middle. This chain's CDR3 is CASSPPGGTQYF. Here the CDR3 DNA reads TGTGCCAGCAGCCCCCCCGGTGGTACGCAGTATTTT.

Concerning this clonotype: A far larger clone is one base from this, pointing to a likely read error. The chain recombines TRBV28 with TRBJ2-1, with 7 bases identical to TRBD1. CDR1 MDHEN and CDR2 SYDVKM come from the germline V gene. J lost 10 bases, V lost 6 bases, and 15 bases had no gene match. This CDR3 spans 15 amino acids. The chain's CDR3 is CASRSVWTGIYEQFF. The CDR3 DNA follows: TGTGCCAGCAGATCCGTTTGGACAGGAATCTACGAGCAGTTCTTC.

This clonotype appeared many times. The rearrangement joins TRBV9 to TRBJ1-2; 8 positions match TRBD1. After removal of 4 bases from V and 8 bases from J, the junction contained 10 bases not matched to a gene. In germline, CDR1 is SGDLS, CDR2 YYNGEE. This CDR3 spans 14 amino acids. The chain's CDR3 is CASSSWTGRDGYTF. The DNA for the CDR3 is TGTGCCAGCAGCTCCTGGACAGGGCGGGACGGCTACACCTTC. Looking up the rest from reference TRBV9 and TRBJ1-2 gives the full variable domain: DSGVTQTPKHLITATGQRVTLRCSPRSGDLSVYWYQQSLDQGLQFLIQYYNGEERAKGNILERFSAQQFPDLHSELNLSSLELGDSALYFCASSSWTGRDGYTFGSGTRLTVV.

The sample holds a few counts of this clonotype. V usage is TRBV9 and J usage is TRBJ2-3; D tentatively reads TRBD1 or TRBD2 (5 bases each). The CDR3 has 15 residues. Trimming took 2 bases from V and 5 from J, leaving 15 bases between them. Per germline, CDR1 SGDLS and CDR2 YYNGEE. The CDR3 coding sequence is TGTGCCAGCAGCGTGTCGGGACCCCCCGGAGATACGCAGTATTTT. Its protein product is CASSVSGPPGDTQYF.

This clonotype was observed at least ten times. The chain employs TRBV30 and TRBJ2-7; 9 bases are shared with TRBD2. Germline values: CDR1 GTSNPN, CDR2 SVGIG (reference sequence). The CDR3 contains 15 residues. Trimming cost V 3 bases and J 2 bases; bases outside gene matches: 8. The CDR3 sequence: CAWSKRLAVTYEQYF. The CDR3 coding sequence is TGTGCCTGGAGCAAAAGACTAGCGGTCACCTACGAGCAGTACTTC.